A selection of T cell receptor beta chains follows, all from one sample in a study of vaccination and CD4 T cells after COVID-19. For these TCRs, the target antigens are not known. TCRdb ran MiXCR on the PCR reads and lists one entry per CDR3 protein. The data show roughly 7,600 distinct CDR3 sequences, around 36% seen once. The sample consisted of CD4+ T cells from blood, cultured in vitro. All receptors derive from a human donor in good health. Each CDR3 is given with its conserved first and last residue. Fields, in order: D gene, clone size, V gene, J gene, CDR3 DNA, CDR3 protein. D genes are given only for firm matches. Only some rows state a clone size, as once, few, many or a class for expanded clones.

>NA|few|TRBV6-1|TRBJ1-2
TGTGCCACTTTCACTGGCACCGGGCCTAACTATGGCTACACCTTC
CATFTGTGPNYGYTF
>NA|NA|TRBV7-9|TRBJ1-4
TGTGCCAGCAGTCTAACCACAACTAATGAAAAACTGTTTTTT
CASSLTTTNEKLFF
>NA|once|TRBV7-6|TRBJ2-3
TGTGCCAGCAGCTTAGCGTGGGGGGGCACAGATACGCAGTATTTT
CASSLAWGGTDTQYF
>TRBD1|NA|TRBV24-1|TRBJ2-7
TGTGCCACCAGCCGGACAGGGATCTACGAGCAGTACTTC
CATSRTGIYEQYF
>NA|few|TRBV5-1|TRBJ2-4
TGCGCCAGCAGCCCCCGGGACATTGCCAAAAACATTCAGTACTTC
CASSPRDIAKNIQYF
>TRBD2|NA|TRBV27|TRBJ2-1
TGTGCCAGCAGTTTAATCCCGCCCGGGACTAGCGTCAATGAGCAGTTCTTC
CASSLIPPGTSVNEQFF
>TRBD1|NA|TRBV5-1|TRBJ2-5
TGCGCCAGCAGCTTTTCGAGACAGGGTCGAAGAGAGACCCAGTACTTC
CASSFSRQGRRETQYF
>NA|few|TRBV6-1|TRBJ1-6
TGTGCCAGCAACGAGGGCCTCTTAAGCTCCTATAATTCACCCCTCCACTTT
CASNEGLLSSYNSPLHF
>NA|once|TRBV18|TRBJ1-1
TGTGCCAGCTCCGCACCCGGGGGCCTGAACACTGAAGCTTTCTTT
CASSAPGGLNTEAFF
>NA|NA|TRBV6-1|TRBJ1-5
TGTGCCAGCAGTGAAGCTGGGGGGGTTAGTCAGCCCCAGCATTTT
CASSEAGGVSQPQHF
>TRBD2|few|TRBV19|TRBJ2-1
TGTGCCAGTAGTCGGACTAGGTGGAGCTCCTACAATGAGCAGTTCTTC
CASSRTRWSSYNEQFF
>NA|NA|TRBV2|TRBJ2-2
TGTGCCAGCAGTGAAATAGGGCTAACCGGGGAGCTGTTTTTT
CASSEIGLTGELFF
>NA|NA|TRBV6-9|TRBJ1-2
TGTGCCAGCAGTTATGCGGATAACTATGGCTACACCTTC
CASSYADNYGYTF
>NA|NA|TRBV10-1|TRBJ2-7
TGCGCCAGCAGTGAGTCCGGGGGTTACGAGCAGTACTTC
CASSESGGYEQYF
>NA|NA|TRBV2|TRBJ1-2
TGTGCCAGTCAGGGGAACTATGGCTACACCTTC
CASQGNYGYTF
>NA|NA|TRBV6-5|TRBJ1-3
TGTGCCAGCAGTTCCGGGACTGGAAACACCATATATTTT
CASSSGTGNTIYF
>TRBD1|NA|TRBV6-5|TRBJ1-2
TGTGCCAGCAGTTACAACGGACAGGGTGGCTATGGCTACACCTTC
CASSYNGQGGYGYTF
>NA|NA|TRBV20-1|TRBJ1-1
TGCAGTGCTCCAAGAACAGGGTCTGAAGCTTTCTTT
CSAPRTGSEAFF
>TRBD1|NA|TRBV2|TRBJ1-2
TGTGGCAGCAGAAGGGACAGCGCTTCGGGCTACACCTTC
CGSRRDSASGYTF
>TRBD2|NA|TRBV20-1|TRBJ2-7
TGCAGTGCTAGAGATTCTAGCGGTCCTTACGAGCAGTACTTC
CSARDSSGPYEQYF
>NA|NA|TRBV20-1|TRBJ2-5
TGCAGTGCTAGCGGCGGCGGAGTCCAAGAGACCCAGTACTTC
CSASGGGVQETQYF
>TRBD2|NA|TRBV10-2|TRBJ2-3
TGCGCCAGCAGTGGGGGGCTAGCGGGGGCTAGCACAGATACGCAGTATTTT
CASSGGLAGASTDTQYF
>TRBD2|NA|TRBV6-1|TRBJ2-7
TGTGCCAGCAGTACTACTAGCGGGGGTAACGAGCAGTACTTC
CASSTTSGGNEQYF
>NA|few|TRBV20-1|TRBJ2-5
TGCAGTGCTAGGGACAGATCGTACCAAGAGACCCAGTACTTC
CSARDRSYQETQYF
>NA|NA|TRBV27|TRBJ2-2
TGTGCCAGCAGTCCCCCGGCGGGGAACACCGGGGAGCTGTTTTTT
CASSPPAGNTGELFF
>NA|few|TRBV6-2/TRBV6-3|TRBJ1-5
TGTGCCAGCAGTTTGCCCGGGACCGGGAGGGATAATCAGCCCCAGCATTTT
CASSLPGTGRDNQPQHF
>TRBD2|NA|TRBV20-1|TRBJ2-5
TGCAGCGCTAGCGGGGGCCGAGGAAACCAAGAGACCCAGTACTTC
CSASGGRGNQETQYF
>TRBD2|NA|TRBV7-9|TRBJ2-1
TGTGCCAGCAGCTTAGTTAGCGGGTCCTACAATGAGCAGTTCTTC
CASSLVSGSYNEQFF
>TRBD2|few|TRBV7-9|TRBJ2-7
TGTGCCAGCAGCTTAGCTACGGGGGGTGAGGACGAGCAGTACTTC
CASSLATGGEDEQYF
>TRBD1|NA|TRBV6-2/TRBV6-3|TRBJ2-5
TGTGCCAGCAGTTACTCTCCGGGACAGAAACTCCAAGAGACCCAGTACTTC
CASSYSPGQKLQETQYF
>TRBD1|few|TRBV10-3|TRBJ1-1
TGTGCCATCAGCTCCCTCGGGGGTACAGGGGGGAACACTGAAGCTTTCTTT
CAISSLGGTGGNTEAFF
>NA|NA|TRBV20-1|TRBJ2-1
TGCAGTGCTAGAGAGTCGGCGGGCCGGGCTCGTTCCTACAATGAGCAGTTCTTC
CSARESAGRARSYNEQFF
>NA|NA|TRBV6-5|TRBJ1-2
TGTGCCAGCAGTTACCGGGAAGGGGCTGAAGGAGGCTACACCTTC
CASSYREGAEGGYTF
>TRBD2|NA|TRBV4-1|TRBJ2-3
TGCGCCAGCAGTCAGGGACTAGCGGGCACAGATACGCAGTATTTT
CASSQGLAGTDTQYF
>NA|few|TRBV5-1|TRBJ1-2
TGCGCCAGCAGCTTGCGAGTATTTAACTATGGCTACACCTTC
CASSLRVFNYGYTF
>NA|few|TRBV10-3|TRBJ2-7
TGTGCCATCAGTGAGCGATTGCGGGGCTCCTACGAGCAGTACTTC
CAISERLRGSYEQYF
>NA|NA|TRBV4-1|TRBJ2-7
TGCGCCAGCAGCTCCCTACAAGGGTTAAGGTCCTACGAGCAGTACTTC
CASSSLQGLRSYEQYF
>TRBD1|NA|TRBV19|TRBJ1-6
TGTGCCAGTAGTACACAGGGGGGTAATTCACCCCTCCACTTT
CASSTQGGNSPLHF
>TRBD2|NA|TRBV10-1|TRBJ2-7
TGCGCCAGCAGTGAAAGCGGGGTGGTGCAGTACTTC
CASSESGVVQYF
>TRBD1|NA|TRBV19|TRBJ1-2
TGTGCCAGTAGTGTTATACAGGGGGCAATTTACTATGGCTACACCTTC
CASSVIQGAIYYGYTF
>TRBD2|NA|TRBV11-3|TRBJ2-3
TGTGCCAGCAGCTTAGGAGCACTAGCGGGAGGCACAGATACGCAGTATTTT
CASSLGALAGGTDTQYF
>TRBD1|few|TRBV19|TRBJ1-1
TGTGCCAGTACCCCGACAGGGGCCCAGAACACTGAAGCTTTCTTT
CASTPTGAQNTEAFF
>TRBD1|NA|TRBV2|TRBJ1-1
TGTGCCAGCAGTGGGGACAGGGGGCTGAACACTGAAGCTTTCTTT
CASSGDRGLNTEAFF
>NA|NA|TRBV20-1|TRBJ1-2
TGCAGTGCTCCTAAGGGGGGAGCGAACTATGGCTACACCTTC
CSAPKGGANYGYTF
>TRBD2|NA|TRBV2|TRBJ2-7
TGTGCCAGCCCGTCGCTACTAGCGGGGTGGCACGAGCAGTACTTC
CASPSLLAGWHEQYF
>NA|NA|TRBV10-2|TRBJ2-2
TGCGCCAGCAGCGCTCACAAGGCCGGGGAGCTGTTTTTT
CASSAHKAGELFF
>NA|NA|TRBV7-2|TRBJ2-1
TGTGCCAGCAGCTTGAAGGACTACGGCTCCTACAATGAGCAGTTCTTC
CASSLKDYGSYNEQFF
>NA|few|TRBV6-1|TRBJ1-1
TGTGCCAGCAGTCGCTTCATGAACACTGAAGCTTTCTTT
CASSRFMNTEAFF
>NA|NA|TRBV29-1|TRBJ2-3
TGCAGCGTTGGCGCCGGGGTTAGCACAGATACGCAGTATTTT
CSVGAGVSTDTQYF
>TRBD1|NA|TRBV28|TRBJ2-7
TGTGCCAGCAGTTTTTATGGGGGACAGGGGACCTACGAGCAGTACTTC
CASSFYGGQGTYEQYF
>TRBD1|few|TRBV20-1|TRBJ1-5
TGCAGTGCTAGGGGACAGGGCGGTCAGCCCCAGCATTTT
CSARGQGGQPQHF
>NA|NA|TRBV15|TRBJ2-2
TGTGCCACCAGCGGGTTTTCGGGAAGTACCGGGGAGCTGTTTTTT
CATSGFSGSTGELFF
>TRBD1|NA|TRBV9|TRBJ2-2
TGTGCCAGCAGCCAACCAGGGGGCGCGAACACCGGGGAGCTGTTTTTT
CASSQPGGANTGELFF
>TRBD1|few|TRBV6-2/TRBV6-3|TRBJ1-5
TGTGCCAGCAGTTACACAACCGGGACAGGGGGCGCCGGGGGCAATCAGCCCCAGCATTTT
CASSYTTGTGGAGGNQPQHF
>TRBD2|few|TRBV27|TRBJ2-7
TGTGCCAGCAGCCGCGGGACTATTACCTACGAGCAGTACTTC
CASSRGTITYEQYF
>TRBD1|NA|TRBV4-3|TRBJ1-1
TGCGCCAGCAGCCGAGGTGGGACAGGGGGTCAGAACACTGAAGCTTTCTTT
CASSRGGTGGQNTEAFF
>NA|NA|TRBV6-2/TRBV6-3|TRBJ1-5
TGTGCCAGCAGTTACTCGACGGGCAGGGAGGGTCAGCCCCAGCATTTT
CASSYSTGREGQPQHF
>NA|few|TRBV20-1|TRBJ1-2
TGCAGTGCACGGACCCTTACTGACTATGGCTACACCTTC
CSARTLTDYGYTF
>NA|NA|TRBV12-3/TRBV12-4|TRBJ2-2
TGTGCCAGCAGTTTATACGGGGAGCTGTTTTTT
CASSLYGELFF
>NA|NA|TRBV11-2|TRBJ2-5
TGTGCCAGCAGCCAGGGTCAGGGCACCCAAGAGACCCAGTACTTC
CASSQGQGTQETQYF